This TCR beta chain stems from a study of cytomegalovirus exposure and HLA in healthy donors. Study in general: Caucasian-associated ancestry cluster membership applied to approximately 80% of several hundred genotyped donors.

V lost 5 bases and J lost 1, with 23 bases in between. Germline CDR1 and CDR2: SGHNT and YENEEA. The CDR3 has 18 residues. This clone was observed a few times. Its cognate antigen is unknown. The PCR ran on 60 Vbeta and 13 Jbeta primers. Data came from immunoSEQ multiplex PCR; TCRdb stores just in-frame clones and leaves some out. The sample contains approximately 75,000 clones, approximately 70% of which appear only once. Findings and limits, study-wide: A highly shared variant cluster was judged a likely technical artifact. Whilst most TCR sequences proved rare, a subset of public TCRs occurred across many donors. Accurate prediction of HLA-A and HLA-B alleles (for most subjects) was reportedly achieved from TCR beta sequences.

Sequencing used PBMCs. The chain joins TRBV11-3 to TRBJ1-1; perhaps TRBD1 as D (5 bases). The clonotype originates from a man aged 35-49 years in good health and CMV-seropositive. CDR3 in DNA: TGTGCCAGCAGCCGTCTTGGCCGATGGGGGGTCCAGAACACTGAAGCTTTCTTT. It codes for CASSRLGRWGVQNTEAFF.